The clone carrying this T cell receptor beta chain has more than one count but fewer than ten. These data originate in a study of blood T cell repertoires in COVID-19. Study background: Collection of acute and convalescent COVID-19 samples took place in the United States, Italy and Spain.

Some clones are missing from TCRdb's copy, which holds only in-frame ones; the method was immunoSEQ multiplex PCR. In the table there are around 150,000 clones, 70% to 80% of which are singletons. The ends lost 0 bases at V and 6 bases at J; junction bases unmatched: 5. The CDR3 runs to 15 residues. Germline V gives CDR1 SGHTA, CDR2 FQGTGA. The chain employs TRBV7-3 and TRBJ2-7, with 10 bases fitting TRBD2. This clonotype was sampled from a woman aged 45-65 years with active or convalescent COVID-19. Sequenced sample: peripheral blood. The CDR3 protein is CASSLTLAGVSEQYF. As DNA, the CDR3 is TGTGCCAGCAGCTTAACGCTAGCGGGAGTTTCCGAGCAGTACTTC.